This TCR beta chain was retrieved from a study of tissue T cells after allogeneic stem cell transplantation. Assay: immunoSEQ multiplex PCR; the TCRdb copy retains only in-frame clones and omits some. The sample shows over 7,500 clones, approximately 37% of them seen only once. V was pared by 5 bases and J by 0 bases, with 7 bases between. The CDR3 has 14 amino acids. The germline gives CDR1 LGHDT, CDR2 YNNKQL (reference sequence). In its sample, this clone ranks as medium-sized. Here the gene names and germline are mouse. The sequenced fragment ends 1 residue before the CDR3 boundary, so the rest is inferred from the germline J gene. The time point was: mouse harvest day 14 after allogeneic transplant. Mouse grafts combined 10^7 T-cell-depleted bone marrow cells with 10^6 splenic CD5+ T cells. B6 (H2b) cells into BALB/c (H2d) mice; tissues taken at day 7 or 14.

What was sequenced was skin. The V gene is TRBV4, the J gene TRBJ1-4; D perhaps matches TRBD1 (5 bases). The TCR sequence derives from a female BALB/c mouse given C57BL/6 T cells with graft-versus-host disease after an allogeneic hematopoietic cell transplant. CDR3 sequence reads: CASSRQISNERLFF. The sequenced part of the CDR3 DNA is TGTGCCAGCAGCCGACAGATTTCCAACGAAAGATTATTT.